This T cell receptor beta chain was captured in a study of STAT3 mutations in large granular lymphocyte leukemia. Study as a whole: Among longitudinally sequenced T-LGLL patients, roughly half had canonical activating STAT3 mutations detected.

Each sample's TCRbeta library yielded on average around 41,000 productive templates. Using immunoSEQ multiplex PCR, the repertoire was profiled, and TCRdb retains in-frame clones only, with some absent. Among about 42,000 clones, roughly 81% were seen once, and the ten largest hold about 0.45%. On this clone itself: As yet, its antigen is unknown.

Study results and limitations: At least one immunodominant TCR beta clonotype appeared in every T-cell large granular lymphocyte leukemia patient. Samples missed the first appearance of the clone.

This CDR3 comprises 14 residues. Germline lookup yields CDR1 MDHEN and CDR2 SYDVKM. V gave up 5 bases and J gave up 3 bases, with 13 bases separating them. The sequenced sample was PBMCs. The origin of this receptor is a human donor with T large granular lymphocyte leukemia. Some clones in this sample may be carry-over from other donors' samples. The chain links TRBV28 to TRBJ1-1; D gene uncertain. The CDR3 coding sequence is TGTGCCAGCAGTCAAATTGTTATGTACACTGAAGCTTTCTTT. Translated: CASSQIVMYTEAFF.